A selection of T cell receptor beta chains follows, all from one sample in a study of post-analysis software for immune sequencing data. MiXCR, applied by TCRdb to the PCR reads, yields one record per CDR3 protein. Of about half a million distinct CDR3 sequences in the sample, 30% to 40% were seen once. Sequencing was carried out using blood. These TCRs come from a girl under 18 with multiple sclerosis. CDR3s include the opening cysteine and the closing phenylalanine or tryptophan. The order of the fields is clone size, V gene, J gene, D gene, CDR3 DNA, CDR3 protein. A D gene is named only where the DNA matches it firmly. Where a row states a size, it is once, few, many or the class of an expanded clone; other rows omit it.

clone size: .
V gene: TRBV11-2
J gene: TRBJ2-1
D gene: .
CDR3 DNA: TGTGCCAGCAGCTTAGTTGGGGCTAGACCCTTTAGGGGTGAGCAGTTCTTC
CDR3 protein: CASSLVGARPFRGEQFF

clone size: .
V gene: TRBV3-1
J gene: TRBJ2-3
D gene: .
CDR3 DNA: TGTGCCAGCAGCCGATTTCCGGGAACAGATACGCAGTATTTT
CDR3 protein: CASSRFPGTDTQYF

clone size: few
V gene: TRBV6-1
J gene: TRBJ1-5
D gene: .
CDR3 DNA: TGTGCCAGCAGTGGGACCTATAGCAATCAGCCCCAGCATTTT
CDR3 protein: CASSGTYSNQPQHF

clone size: few
V gene: TRBV6-1
J gene: TRBJ2-5
D gene: TRBD2
CDR3 DNA: TGTGCCAGCAGTGAAGTAGCGGGGGGGATGACCCAGTACTTC
CDR3 protein: CASSEVAGGMTQYF

clone size: .
V gene: TRBV25-1
J gene: TRBJ1-2
D gene: .
CDR3 DNA: TGTGCCAGCAGTGCAGCGCGGGGGTCCTGGGGGGATGGCTACACCTTC
CDR3 protein: CASSAARGSWGDGYTF

clone size: .
V gene: TRBV6-1
J gene: TRBJ2-7
D gene: TRBD2
CDR3 DNA: TGTGCCAGCAGACACTTAAGCGGGGGGCTCTCCTACGAGCAGTACTTC
CDR3 protein: CASRHLSGGLSYEQYF

clone size: few
V gene: TRBV9
J gene: TRBJ2-1
D gene: TRBD2
CDR3 DNA: TGTGCCAGCAGCCCGGGACTAAGGGGAAATGAGCAGTTCTTC
CDR3 protein: CASSPGLRGNEQFF

clone size: .
V gene: TRBV29-1
J gene: TRBJ2-1
D gene: .
CDR3 DNA: TGCAGCGGGAACGGTGATGAGCAGTTCTTC
CDR3 protein: CSGNGDEQFF

clone size: .
V gene: TRBV29-1
J gene: TRBJ1-2
D gene: .
CDR3 DNA: TGCAGCGTTGAGGAGGGTGACTATGGCTACACCTTC
CDR3 protein: CSVEEGDYGYTF

clone size: .
V gene: TRBV9
J gene: TRBJ2-3
D gene: TRBD2
CDR3 DNA: TGTGCCAGCAGCGTAGAACTAGCGGGGGGGCGTCGGACAGATACGCAGTATTTT
CDR3 protein: CASSVELAGGRRTDTQYF

clone size: .
V gene: TRBV7-2
J gene: TRBJ2-1
D gene: TRBD1
CDR3 DNA: TGTGCCAGCAGCGCCGGGACAGGGGGCCCCTACAATGAGCAGTTCTTC
CDR3 protein: CASSAGTGGPYNEQFF

clone size: once
V gene: TRBV6-1
J gene: TRBJ2-5
D gene: TRBD1
CDR3 DNA: TGTGCCAGCAGTGGGACGGACAGGGGGCTTTTAGAGACCCAGTACTTC
CDR3 protein: CASSGTDRGLLETQYF

clone size: .
V gene: TRBV20-1
J gene: TRBJ1-1
D gene: TRBD1
CDR3 DNA: TGCAGTGCTACTCAAACAGGGGGCCACACTGAAGCTTTCTTT
CDR3 protein: CSATQTGGHTEAFF

clone size: .
V gene: TRBV6-1
J gene: TRBJ1-2
D gene: TRBD1
CDR3 DNA: TGTGCCAGCAGTGCTTCCCACAGGGGGATGAACTATGGCTACACCTTC
CDR3 protein: CASSASHRGMNYGYTF

clone size: few
V gene: TRBV7-3
J gene: TRBJ2-3
D gene: .
CDR3 DNA: TGTGCCAGCAGCTTAAGCAGGGCGTTGATGGATACGCAGTATTTT
CDR3 protein: CASSLSRALMDTQYF

clone size: .
V gene: TRBV5-1
J gene: TRBJ2-1
D gene: TRBD2
CDR3 DNA: TGCGCCAGCACCACCGGGACTAGTAGCCATGAGCAGTTCTTC
CDR3 protein: CASTTGTSSHEQFF

clone size: .
V gene: TRBV20-1
J gene: TRBJ1-5
D gene: .
CDR3 DNA: TGCAGTACTAGAACAACCCGCGATAGCAATCAGCCCCAGCATTTT
CDR3 protein: CSTRTTRDSNQPQHF

clone size: many
V gene: TRBV29-1
J gene: TRBJ2-5
D gene: TRBD2
CDR3 DNA: TGCAGCGTGAGCGCCGGGACTAGCGAGCAAGAGACCCAGTACTTC
CDR3 protein: CSVSAGTSEQETQYF

clone size: few
V gene: TRBV15
J gene: TRBJ2-3
D gene: .
CDR3 DNA: TGTGCCACCAGCAGGACCGGGTCCACAGATACGCAGTATTTT
CDR3 protein: CATSRTGSTDTQYF

clone size: .
V gene: TRBV6-2/TRBV6-3
J gene: TRBJ2-3
D gene: TRBD2
CDR3 DNA: TGTGCCAGCAGGCAAAAGGGCGGGGGGCTTATAAGCACAGATACGCAGTATTTT
CDR3 protein: CASRQKGGGLISTDTQYF

clone size: few
V gene: TRBV29-1
J gene: TRBJ1-2
D gene: .
CDR3 DNA: TGCAGCGTTGGACCCTATTATGGCTACACCTTC
CDR3 protein: CSVGPYYGYTF

clone size: once
V gene: TRBV12-3/TRBV12-4
J gene: TRBJ1-5
D gene: .
CDR3 DNA: TGTGCCAGCAGTCCCGGGGCCCCGGGTAATCAGCCCCAGCATTTT
CDR3 protein: CASSPGAPGNQPQHF

clone size: .
V gene: TRBV3-1
J gene: TRBJ1-1
D gene: TRBD1
CDR3 DNA: TGTGCCAGCAGCCCGACAGGGGCAACCCCCAACACTGAAGCTTTCTTT
CDR3 protein: CASSPTGATPNTEAFF

clone size: few
V gene: TRBV10-2
J gene: TRBJ1-6
D gene: .
CDR3 DNA: TGCGCCAGCAGTGAGTCTGTCTCGGGACACTTTAATTCACCCCTCCACTTT
CDR3 protein: CASSESVSGHFNSPLHF

clone size: few
V gene: TRBV4-1
J gene: TRBJ1-2
D gene: .
CDR3 DNA: TGCGCCAGCAGCCCAGGCCCGGCAGCGAGAGGCTATGGCTACACCTTC
CDR3 protein: CASSPGPAARGYGYTF

clone size: .
V gene: TRBV4-1
J gene: TRBJ2-2
D gene: .
CDR3 DNA: TGCGCCAGCAGCCCTCAGGGTGCCACCGGGGAGCGGTTTTTT
CDR3 protein: CASSPQGATGERFF

clone size: .
V gene: TRBV20-1
J gene: TRBJ2-2
D gene: TRBD2
CDR3 DNA: TGCAGTGCTCGCCTGACTAGCGGGGGGTACACCGGGGAGCTGTTTTTT
CDR3 protein: CSARLTSGGYTGELFF

clone size: few
V gene: TRBV20-1
J gene: TRBJ1-2
D gene: .
CDR3 DNA: TGCAGTGCTAGAGATCTGGGGGACTATGGCTACACCTTC
CDR3 protein: CSARDLGDYGYTF

clone size: few
V gene: TRBV7-2
J gene: TRBJ2-3
D gene: TRBD2
CDR3 DNA: TGTGCCAGCAGCCTCGGGACTAGCGGGCAGCAGACTAGCACAGATACGCAGTATTTT
CDR3 protein: CASSLGTSGQQTSTDTQYF

clone size: few
V gene: TRBV7-9
J gene: TRBJ1-5
D gene: .
CDR3 DNA: TGTGCCAGCACCGTACCCAATCAGCCCCAGCATTTT
CDR3 protein: CASTVPNQPQHF

clone size: many
V gene: TRBV6-6
J gene: TRBJ1-2
D gene: TRBD1
CDR3 DNA: TGTGCCAGCAGTTACTCTGACAGGGGGCTGTATGGCTACACCTTC
CDR3 protein: CASSYSDRGLYGYTF

clone size: .
V gene: TRBV12-3/TRBV12-4
J gene: TRBJ1-4
D gene: TRBD1
CDR3 DNA: TGTGCCAGCAGCCCCAGCGGGACAGGGAATGAAAAACTGTTTTTT
CDR3 protein: CASSPSGTGNEKLFF

clone size: many
V gene: TRBV4-1
J gene: TRBJ2-5
D gene: TRBD2
CDR3 DNA: TGCGCCAGCAGCCAAGATTCACTAGCGGGGGCTCAAGAGACCCAGTACTTC
CDR3 protein: CASSQDSLAGAQETQYF

clone size: few
V gene: TRBV11-2
J gene: TRBJ2-3
D gene: .
CDR3 DNA: TGTGCCAGCAGCCGGGCGGGATATGCAGATACGCAGTATTTT
CDR3 protein: CASSRAGYADTQYF

clone size: many
V gene: TRBV10-3
J gene: TRBJ2-3
D gene: .
CDR3 DNA: TGTGCCATCAGTGGTCTTACCCTCACAGATACGCAGTATTTT
CDR3 protein: CAISGLTLTDTQYF

clone size: few
V gene: TRBV6-4
J gene: TRBJ2-1
D gene: .
CDR3 DNA: TGTGCCAGCAGTGACTACCCGAGGCTAGGCGTTCACAATGAGCAGTTCTTC
CDR3 protein: CASSDYPRLGVHNEQFF

clone size: .
V gene: TRBV6-1
J gene: TRBJ2-5
D gene: TRBD2
CDR3 DNA: TGTGCCAGCAGTGAACGCGGGGGACTACAAGAGACCCAGTACTTC
CDR3 protein: CASSERGGLQETQYF

clone size: .
V gene: TRBV24-1
J gene: TRBJ2-5
D gene: .
CDR3 DNA: TGTGCCACCAGTGATACCGCCGATAGCAGCCGGCAGACCCAGTACTTC
CDR3 protein: CATSDTADSSRQTQYF

clone size: few
V gene: TRBV6-1
J gene: TRBJ1-1
D gene: .
CDR3 DNA: TGTGCCAGCAGTGAACGGACGGGGAACACTGAAGCTTTCTTT
CDR3 protein: CASSERTGNTEAFF

clone size: .
V gene: TRBV29-1
J gene: TRBJ1-2
D gene: .
CDR3 DNA: TGCAGCGCCTGGACAGATGACGGCTACACCTTC
CDR3 protein: CSAWTDDGYTF

clone size: .
V gene: TRBV6-1
J gene: TRBJ2-1
D gene: TRBD2
CDR3 DNA: TGTGCCAGCAGTCCCCGACTAGCGGGGGGGCTAATACACAATGAGCAGTTCTTC
CDR3 protein: CASSPRLAGGLIHNEQFF

clone size: few
V gene: TRBV5-1
J gene: TRBJ2-1
D gene: .
CDR3 DNA: TGCGCCAGCAGCTTGGGCAGAACCTCCTACAATGAGCAGTTCTTC
CDR3 protein: CASSLGRTSYNEQFF

clone size: .
V gene: TRBV18
J gene: TRBJ2-7
D gene: TRBD1
CDR3 DNA: TGTGCCAGCTCACCCGACAGGGGTTATACCTACGAGCAGTACTTC
CDR3 protein: CASSPDRGYTYEQYF

clone size: few
V gene: TRBV20-1
J gene: TRBJ2-7
D gene: .
CDR3 DNA: TGCAGTGCTACCCTAGCGATGGGGACCGAGCAGTACTTC
CDR3 protein: CSATLAMGTEQYF

clone size: .
V gene: TRBV29-1
J gene: TRBJ2-6
D gene: .
CDR3 DNA: TGCAGCGCCGTAAGGTCTGGGGCCGACGTCCTGACTTTC
CDR3 protein: CSAVRSGADVLTF

clone size: .
V gene: TRBV5-1
J gene: TRBJ2-6
D gene: .
CDR3 DNA: TGCGCCAGCAGCATCAGCTCTGGGACCAACGTCCTGACTTTC
CDR3 protein: CASSISSGTNVLTF

clone size: few
V gene: TRBV4-2
J gene: TRBJ2-1
D gene: TRBD2
CDR3 DNA: TGTGCCAGCAGCCGAGTGACGGTACTAGCGGGGGGGTTTGAGCAGTTCTTC
CDR3 protein: CASSRVTVLAGGFEQFF

clone size: .
V gene: TRBV13
J gene: TRBJ2-1
D gene: TRBD1
CDR3 DNA: TGTGCCAGCACCCCACCGGGACAGGGCTACAATGAGCAGTTCTTC
CDR3 protein: CASTPPGQGYNEQFF

clone size: few
V gene: TRBV11-2
J gene: TRBJ2-5
D gene: .
CDR3 DNA: TGTGCCAGCAGCCCCGGATGGGGTAGGGAGACCCAGTACTTC
CDR3 protein: CASSPGWGRETQYF

clone size: .
V gene: TRBV4-2
J gene: TRBJ1-1
D gene: .
CDR3 DNA: TGTGCCAGCGGCCAAGAAGAGGGGGTGTGGAACGGTGAAGCTTTCTTT
CDR3 protein: CASGQEEGVWNGEAFF

clone size: .
V gene: TRBV20-1
J gene: TRBJ2-3
D gene: TRBD1
CDR3 DNA: TGCAGTGCTAGAGCTCCGGGACAGGGGCGCGATACGCAGTATTTT
CDR3 protein: CSARAPGQGRDTQYF

clone size: many
V gene: TRBV9
J gene: TRBJ2-3
D gene: TRBD2
CDR3 DNA: TGTGCCAGCAGCGCCGGGTGGACTAGCGGGGGTTACACAGATACGCAGTATTTT
CDR3 protein: CASSAGWTSGGYTDTQYF

clone size: few
V gene: TRBV5-1
J gene: TRBJ2-3
D gene: .
CDR3 DNA: TGCGCCAGCAGCTTGGCCGACGGCTTATGGCAGTATTTT
CDR3 protein: CASSLADGLWQYF

clone size: .
V gene: TRBV28
J gene: TRBJ2-1
D gene: .
CDR3 DNA: TGTGCCAGCAGTTTCCGGGCCAGCGAGACCCAGTTCTTC
CDR3 protein: CASSFRASETQFF